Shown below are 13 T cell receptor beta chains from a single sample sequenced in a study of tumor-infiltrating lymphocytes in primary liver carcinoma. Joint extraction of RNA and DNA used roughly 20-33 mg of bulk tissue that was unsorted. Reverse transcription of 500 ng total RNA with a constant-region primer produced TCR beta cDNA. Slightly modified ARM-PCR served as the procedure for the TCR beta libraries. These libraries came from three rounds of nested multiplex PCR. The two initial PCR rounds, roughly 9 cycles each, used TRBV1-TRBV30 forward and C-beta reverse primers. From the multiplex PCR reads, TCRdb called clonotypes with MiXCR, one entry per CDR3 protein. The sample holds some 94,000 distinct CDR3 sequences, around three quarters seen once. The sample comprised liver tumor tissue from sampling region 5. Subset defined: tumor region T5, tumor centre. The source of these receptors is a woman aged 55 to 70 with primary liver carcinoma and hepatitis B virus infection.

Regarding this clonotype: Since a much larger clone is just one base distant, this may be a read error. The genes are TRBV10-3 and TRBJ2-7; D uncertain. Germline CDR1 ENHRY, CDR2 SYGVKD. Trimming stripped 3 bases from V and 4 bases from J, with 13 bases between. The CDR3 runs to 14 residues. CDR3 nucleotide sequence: TGTGCCATCAGTGAATCGCGGAAGGCTTACGAGCAGTACTTC. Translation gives CAISESRKAYEQYF.

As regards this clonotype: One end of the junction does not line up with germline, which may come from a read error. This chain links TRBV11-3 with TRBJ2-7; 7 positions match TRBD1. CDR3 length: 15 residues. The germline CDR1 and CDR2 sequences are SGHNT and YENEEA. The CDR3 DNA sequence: TGTGCCAGCACCTTAGGGACAGAGGGCTCCCTCGAACAGTACTTC. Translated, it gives CASTLGTEGSLEQYF.

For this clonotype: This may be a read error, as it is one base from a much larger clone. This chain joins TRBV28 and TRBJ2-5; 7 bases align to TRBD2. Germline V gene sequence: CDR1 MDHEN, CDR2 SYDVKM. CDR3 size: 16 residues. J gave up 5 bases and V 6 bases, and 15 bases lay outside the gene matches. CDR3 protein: CASRGGDSQRRETQYF. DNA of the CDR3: TGTGCCAGCAGGGGGGGGGACTCTCAGCGGAGGGAGACCCAGTACTTC.

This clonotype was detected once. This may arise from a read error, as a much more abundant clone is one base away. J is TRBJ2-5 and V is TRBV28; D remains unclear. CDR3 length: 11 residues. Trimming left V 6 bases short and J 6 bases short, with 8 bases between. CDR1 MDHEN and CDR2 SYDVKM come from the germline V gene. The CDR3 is CASSQQKTQYF. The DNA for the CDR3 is TGTGCCAGCAGCCAACAAAAGACCCAGTACTTC.

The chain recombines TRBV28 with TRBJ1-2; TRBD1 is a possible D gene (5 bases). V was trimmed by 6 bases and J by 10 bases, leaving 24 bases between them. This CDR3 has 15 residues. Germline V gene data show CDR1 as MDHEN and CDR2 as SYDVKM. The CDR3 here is CASRGRLGQGSYYTF. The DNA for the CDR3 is TGTGCCAGCAGAGGACGGTTAGGTCAGGGATCGTACTACACCTTC.

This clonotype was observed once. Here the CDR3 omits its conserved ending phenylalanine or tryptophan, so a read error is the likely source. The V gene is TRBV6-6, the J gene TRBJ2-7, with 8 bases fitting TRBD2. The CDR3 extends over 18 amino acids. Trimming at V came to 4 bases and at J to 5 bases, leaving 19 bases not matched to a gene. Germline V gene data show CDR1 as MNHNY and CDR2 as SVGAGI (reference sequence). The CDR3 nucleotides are TGTGCCAGCAGTTCCACTAGCGGCAATAGCGGTGGGGGAAACGAGCAGTACCTC. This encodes CASSSTSGNSGGGNEQYL.

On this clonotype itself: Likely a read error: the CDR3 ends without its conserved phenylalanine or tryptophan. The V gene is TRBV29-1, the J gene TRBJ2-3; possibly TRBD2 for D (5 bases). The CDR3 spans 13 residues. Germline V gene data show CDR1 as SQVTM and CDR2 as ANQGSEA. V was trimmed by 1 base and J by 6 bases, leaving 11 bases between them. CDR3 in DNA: TGCAGCGTTGAAGCTGGAGGCGCGGATACGCAGTATTCT. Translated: CSVEAGGADTQYS.

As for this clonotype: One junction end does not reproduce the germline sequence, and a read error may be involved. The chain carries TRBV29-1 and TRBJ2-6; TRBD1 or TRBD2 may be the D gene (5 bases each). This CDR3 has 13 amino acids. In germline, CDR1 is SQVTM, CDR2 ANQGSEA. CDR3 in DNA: TGCAGTGTTGGGGGAACTGGGGCCAACATCCTGACTTTC. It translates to CSVGGTGANILTF. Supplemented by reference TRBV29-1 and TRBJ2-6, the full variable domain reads SAVISQKPSRDICQRGTSLTIQCQVDSQVTMMFWYRQQPGQSLTLIATANQGSEATYESGFVIDKFPISRPNLTFSTLTVSNMSPEDSSIYLCSVGGTGANILTFGAGSRLTVL.

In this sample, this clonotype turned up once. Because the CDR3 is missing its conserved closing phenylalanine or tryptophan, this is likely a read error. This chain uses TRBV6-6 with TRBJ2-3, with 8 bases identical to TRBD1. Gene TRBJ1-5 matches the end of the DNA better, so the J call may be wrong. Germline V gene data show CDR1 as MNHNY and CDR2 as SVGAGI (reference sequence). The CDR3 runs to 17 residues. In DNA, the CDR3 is TGTGCCAGCAGTTACCGGGGGGGGACAGGCAGCACAGATACGCAGCATCCT. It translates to CASSYRGGTGSTDTQHP.

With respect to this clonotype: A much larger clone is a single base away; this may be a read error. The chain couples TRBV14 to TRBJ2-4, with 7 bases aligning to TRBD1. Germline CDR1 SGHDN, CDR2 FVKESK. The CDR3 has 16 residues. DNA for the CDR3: TGTGCCAACAGCCACAGGACAGGAGTAGCCAAAAACATTCAGTACTTC. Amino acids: CANSHRTGVAKNIQYF.

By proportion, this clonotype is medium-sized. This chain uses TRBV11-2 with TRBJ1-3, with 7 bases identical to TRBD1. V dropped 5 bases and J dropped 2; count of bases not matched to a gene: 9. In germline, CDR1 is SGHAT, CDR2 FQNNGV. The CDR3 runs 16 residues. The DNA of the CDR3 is TGTGCCAGCAGCAACGACAGGGCAACCCCTGGAAACACCATATATTTT. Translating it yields CASSNDRATPGNTIYF.

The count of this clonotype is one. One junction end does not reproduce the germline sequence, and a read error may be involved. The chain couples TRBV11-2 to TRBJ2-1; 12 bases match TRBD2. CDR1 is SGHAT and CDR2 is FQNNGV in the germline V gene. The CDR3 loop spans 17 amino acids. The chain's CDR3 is CASRRRLAGGPGDEQFF. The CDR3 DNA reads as TGTGCCAGCAGAAGGAGGCTAGCGGGAGGGCCGGGGGATGAGCAATTCTTC.

The CDR3 sequence is CASSLFGLVNSPLHF. The CDR3 coding sequence is TGTGCCAGCAGTTTATTCGGGCTAGTCAATTCACCCCTCCACTTT. This chain uses TRBV28 with TRBJ1-6, with no clear D. The germline V gene has CDR1 MDHEN and CDR2 SYDVKM. Trimming stripped 1 base from V and 7 bases from J, with 11 bases between. CDR3 length equals 15 residues.